This T cell receptor (beta chain) was captured by sequencing in a study of metastatic and nonmetastatic thyroid tumors. No patient received treatment before thyroid surgery. Whole-study findings and limits: Significantly higher TCR beta diversity was reportedly seen in malignant thyroid tumors than benign nodules, in blood and tumor.

In the original analysis: The study took CDR3 differences across clinicopathological groups and made a distant-metastasis classifier for papillary thyroid cancer from them. TCRdb reanalyzed the PCR reads with MiXCR. In this record, the V and J calls reflect TCRdb's handling and not the investigators' own analysis. The table includes approximately 14,000 clones, more than 3% detected once. Comment on this clone: The antigen remains unidentified.

This TCR derives from a female donor with papillary thyroid cancer or a benign thyroid nodule (not recorded which). Some clones in this sample may be carry-over from other donors' samples. The sequencing sample was made of tumor tissue.

Written as DNA, the CDR3 is TGTGCCAGCAAATGGGACAGGGATTCACCCCTCCACTTT. Translating it yields CASKWDRDSPLHF. The genes are TRBV6-1 and TRBJ1-6; 9 bases match TRBD1. Germline-derived CDR1 and CDR2 are MNHNS and SASEGT. Trimming took 7 bases from V and 8 from J; bases not matched to a gene: 3. This CDR3 has 13 amino acids.